This T cell receptor (beta chain) was sequenced in a study of T cell responses to AZD1222 COVID-19 vaccine. Study as a whole: Timing groups of about 4 and about 12 weeks for second doses were pooled. General study results and limits: Only a handful of AZD1222 recipients were seropositive at baseline.

A word on this clone: Antigen unknown.

V was pared by 7 bases and J by 4 bases, with 14 bases between. The CDR3 runs to 14 residues. Germline-derived CDR1 and CDR2 are MNHNY and SVGAGI (reference sequence). Repertoires were generated with immunoSEQ multiplex PCR, while TCRdb's copy carries only in-frame clones and drops some. Counted here are 100,000 or so clones, around 95% occurring once; the ten biggest clones make up 2% to 2.5%. The V and J genes are TRBV6-6 and TRBJ1-5; D is unclear. This specimen was peripheral blood, taken on day 0 of AZD1222 vaccination. The TCR comes from an adult in good health. CDR3 protein: CASTKSMPNQPQHF. The DNA of the CDR3 is TGTGCCAGCACCAAGTCAATGCCGAATCAGCCCCAGCATTTT.